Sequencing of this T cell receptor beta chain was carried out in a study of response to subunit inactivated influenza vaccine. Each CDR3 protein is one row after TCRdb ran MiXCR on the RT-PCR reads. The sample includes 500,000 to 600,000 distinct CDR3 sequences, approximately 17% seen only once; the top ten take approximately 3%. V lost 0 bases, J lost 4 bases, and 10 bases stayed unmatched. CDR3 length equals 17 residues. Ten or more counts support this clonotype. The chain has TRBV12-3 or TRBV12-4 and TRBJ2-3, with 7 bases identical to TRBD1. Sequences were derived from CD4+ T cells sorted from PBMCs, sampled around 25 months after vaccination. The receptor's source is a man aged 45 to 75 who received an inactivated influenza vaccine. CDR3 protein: CASSLARGGWRSDTQYF. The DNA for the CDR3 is TGTGCCAGCAGTTTAGCCCGAGGGGGCTGGCGGTCAGATACGCAGTATTTT.